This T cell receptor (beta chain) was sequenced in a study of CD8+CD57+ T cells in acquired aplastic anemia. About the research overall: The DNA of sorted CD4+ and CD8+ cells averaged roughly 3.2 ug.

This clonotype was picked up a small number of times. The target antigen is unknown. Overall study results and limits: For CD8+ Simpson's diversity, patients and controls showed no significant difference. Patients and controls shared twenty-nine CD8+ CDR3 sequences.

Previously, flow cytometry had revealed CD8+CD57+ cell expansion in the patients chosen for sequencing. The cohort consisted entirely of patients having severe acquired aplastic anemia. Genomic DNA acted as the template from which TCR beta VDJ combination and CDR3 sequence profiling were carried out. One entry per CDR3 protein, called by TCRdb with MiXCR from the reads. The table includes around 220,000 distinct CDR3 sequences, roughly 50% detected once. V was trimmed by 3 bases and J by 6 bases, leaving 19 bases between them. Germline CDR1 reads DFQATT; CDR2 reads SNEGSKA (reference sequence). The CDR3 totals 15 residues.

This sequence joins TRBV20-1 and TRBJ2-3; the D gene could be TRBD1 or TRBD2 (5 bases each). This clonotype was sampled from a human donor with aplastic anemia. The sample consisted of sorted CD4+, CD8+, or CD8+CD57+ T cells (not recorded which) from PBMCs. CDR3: CSARRGEVNGDTQYF. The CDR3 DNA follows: TGCAGTGCTAGGAGGGGCGAGGTCAATGGGGATACGCAGTATTTT.